What follows describes a single T cell receptor beta chain. Germline lookup yields CDR1 SGDLS and CDR2 YYNGEE. The V segment lost 3 bases and the J segment 7 bases; nucleotides outside the gene matches: 6. The CDR3 consists of 16 residues. Method: immunoSEQ multiplex PCR; TCRdb's copy keeps in-frame clones and lacks some. The sample records approximately 140,000 clones, around nine tenths being singletons. The sample comes from a study of blood T cell repertoires in COVID-19. The receptor was isolated from a middle-aged man with active or convalescent COVID-19. The specimen was peripheral blood. This chain joins TRBV9 and TRBJ2-2; 13 nucleotides match TRBD2. This CDR3 is CASSATSGRANGELFF. The CDR3 DNA is TGTGCCAGCAGCGCCACTAGCGGGAGGGCTAACGGGGAGCTGTTTTTT. Combining the CDR3 with reference TRBV9 and TRBJ2-2 gives the whole variable domain DSGVTQTPKHLITATGQRVTLRCSPRSGDLSVYWYQQSLDQGLQFLIQYYNGEERAKGNILERFSAQQFPDLHSELNLSSLELGDSALYFCASSATSGRANGELFFGEGSRLTVL.